This T cell receptor (beta chain) was profiled in a study of T cells after yellow fever vaccination. This clonotype has only a few counts. Looked up from germline, CDR1 is SGHNT and CDR2 is YYREEE (reference sequence). The CDR3 extends over 15 amino acids. V lost 4 bases, J lost 1 base, and 14 bases lay in between. TCRdb recomputed calls from the 5' RACE reads with MiXCR, one row per CDR3 protein. The sample has hundreds of thousands of distinct CDR3 sequences, roughly 12% seen once; the top ten hold more than 12%. The rearrangement links TRBV5-4 to TRBJ1-1; D might be TRBD1 (5 bases). Here the sequenced sample was PBMCs, taken on the day of the yellow fever booster vaccination. This sequence was found in a man aged 25 to 40 who received the YFV17D yellow fever vaccine. CDR3 bases: TGTGCCAGCAGCGGCGACAGCAACCCGAACACTGAAGCTTTCTTT. It codes for CASSGDSNPNTEAFF.